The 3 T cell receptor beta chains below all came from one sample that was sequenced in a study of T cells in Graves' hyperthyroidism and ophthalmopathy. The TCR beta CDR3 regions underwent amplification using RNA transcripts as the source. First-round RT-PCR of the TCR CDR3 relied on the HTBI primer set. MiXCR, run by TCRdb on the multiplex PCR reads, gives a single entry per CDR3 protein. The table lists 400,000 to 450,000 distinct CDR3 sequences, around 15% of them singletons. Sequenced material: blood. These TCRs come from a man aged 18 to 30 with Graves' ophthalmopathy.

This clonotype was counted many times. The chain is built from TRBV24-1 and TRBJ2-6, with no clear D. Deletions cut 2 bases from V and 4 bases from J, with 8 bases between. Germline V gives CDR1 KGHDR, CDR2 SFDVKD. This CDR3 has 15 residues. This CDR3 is CATSDYRGGANVLTF. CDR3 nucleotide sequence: TGTGCCACCAGTGATTATCGCGGAGGGGCCAACGTCCTGACTTTC.

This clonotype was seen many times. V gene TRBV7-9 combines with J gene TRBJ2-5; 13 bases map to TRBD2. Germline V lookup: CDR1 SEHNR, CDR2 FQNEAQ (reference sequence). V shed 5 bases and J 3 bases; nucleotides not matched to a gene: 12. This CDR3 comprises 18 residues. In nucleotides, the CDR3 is TGTGCCAGCAGCACCCGAGGACTAGCGGGGGCCCCAGAAGAGACCCAGTACTTC. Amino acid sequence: CASSTRGLAGAPEETQYF.

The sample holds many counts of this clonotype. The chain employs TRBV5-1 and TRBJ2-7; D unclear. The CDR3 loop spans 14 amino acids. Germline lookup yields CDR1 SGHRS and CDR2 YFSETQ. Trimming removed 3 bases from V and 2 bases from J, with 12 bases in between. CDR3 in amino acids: CASSSSAGPYEQYF. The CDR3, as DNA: TGCGCCAGCAGCTCCTCCGCCGGACCCTACGAGCAGTACTTC.